The 30 T cell receptor beta chains reported below all come from one sample, sequenced in a study of identifying expanded T cells in peripheral blood. Profiled with immunoSEQ multiplex PCR; TCRdb holds only in-frame clones, not every one. Here the sample spans about 90,000 clones, approximately 83% being singletons. The sample taken for sequencing was blood. The receptors derive from a person aged 18 to 75 in good health.

V and J are TRBV9 and TRBJ1-3; D is unresolved. The CDR3 sequence is 14 residues long. V lost 0 bases and J lost 0, with 4 bases in between. Germline assignment: CDR1 SGDLS and CDR2 YYNGEE. In DNA, the CDR3 is TGTGCCAGCAGCGTAGGTCGCTCTGGAAACACCATATATTTT. As protein: CASSVGRSGNTIYF.

The chain uses TRBV30 and TRBJ1-4; D call uncertain. Germline CDR1 is GTSNPN and CDR2 is SVGIG (reference sequence). Trimming removed 1 base from V and 4 bases from J, with 13 bases in between. The CDR3 runs 15 residues. Here the CDR3 reads CAWSGPQAYNEKLFF. The DNA for the CDR3 is TGTGCCTGGAGTGGACCCCAGGCATATAATGAAAAACTGTTTTTT.

The chain employs TRBV5-1 and TRBJ1-1, with D unresolved. Trimming cost V 4 bases and J 2 bases, with 21 bases left between them. CDR1 SGHRS and CDR2 YFSETQ come from the germline V gene. This CDR3 is 17 amino acids long. CDR3 region: CASSPGGDTPINTEAFF. The CDR3 nucleotides read TGCGCCAGCAGCCCGGGCGGCGACACACCAATTAACACTGAAGCTTTCTTT.

The CDR3 DNA is TGTGCCAGCAGGTCTGGGGCGAGCAGGGACACTGAAGCTTTCTTT. Protein sequence: CASRSGASRDTEAFF. The chain links TRBV6-1 to TRBJ1-1; tentative D call: TRBD1 (5 bases). V was shortened by 6 bases and J by 3 bases, with 17 bases between the two germline ends. The CDR3 sequence is 15 residues long. Per germline, CDR1 MNHNS and CDR2 SASEGT.

The chain has TRBV5-1 and TRBJ1-6; 9 bases fit TRBD1. J was trimmed by 4 bases and V by 8 bases; bases with no gene match: 7. Germline V gene lookup returns CDR1 SGHRS and CDR2 YFSETQ. The CDR3 extends over 15 amino acids. Here the CDR3 DNA reads TGCGCCAGTAGTACAGGGGGCTATTATAATTCACCCCTCCACTTT. It yields the protein CASSTGGYYNSPLHF.

This clone was found a few times. The chain carries TRBV27 and TRBJ2-5, with D unresolved. Germline values: CDR1 MNHEY, CDR2 SMNVEV (reference sequence). Trimming pared 3 bases from V and 10 bases from J, leaving 9 bases between. This CDR3 has 11 amino acids. The CDR3 spells CASSLGKIQYF. In nucleotides, the CDR3 is TGTGCCAGCAGTTTGGGGAAGATCCAGTACTTC.

V usage is TRBV2 and J usage is TRBJ1-6; no reliable D call. There are 13 residues in the CDR3. The V gene's germline CDR1 is SNHLY and CDR2 FYNNEI. V was cut by 2 bases and J by 8 bases, with 7 bases left in between. This CDR3 is CASSEWLDSPLHF. Here the CDR3 DNA reads TGTGCCAGCAGTGAATGGCTGGATTCACCCCTCCACTTT. Filled out from reference TRBV2 and TRBJ1-6, the complete variable domain reads EPEVTQTPSHQVTQMGQEVILRCVPISNHLYFYWYRQILGQKVEFLVSFYNNEISEKSEIFDDQFSVERPDGSNFTLKIRSTKLEDSAMYFCASSEWLDSPLHFGNGTRLTVT.

This clone appeared a few times. The rearrangement links TRBV19 to TRBJ1-5, with D perhaps matching TRBD1 (5 bases). The CDR3 runs 14 residues. Between the trimmed V and J ends, which lost 4 bases and 7 bases, there was a span of 14 bases. Germline V gives CDR1 LNHDA, CDR2 SQIVND (reference sequence). The CDR3 DNA reads as TGTGCCAGTAGTAGCACGGGGGGTCGGCAGCCCCAGCATTTT. Translating it yields CASSSTGGRQPQHF.

The rearrangement joins TRBV27 to TRBJ1-2, with 8 bases aligning to TRBD1. There are 15 residues in the CDR3. Looked up from germline, CDR1 is MNHEY and CDR2 is SMNVEV (reference sequence). With V trimmed by 5 bases and J by 8 bases, 13 bases remained unmatched. CDR3 region: CASSPYGQGVSGYTF. CDR3 bases: TGTGCCAGCAGTCCCTACGGACAGGGAGTTAGCGGCTACACCTTC.

The rearrangement joins TRBV19 to TRBJ1-3; 10 positions match TRBD1. Trimming removed 3 bases from V and 8 bases from J; junction bases left unmatched: 7. Per germline, CDR1 LNHDA and CDR2 SQIVND (reference sequence). The CDR3 extends over 15 amino acids. The CDR3 here is CASSIRSGQGDTIYF. CDR3 nucleotide sequence: TGTGCCAGTAGTATTCGATCAGGACAGGGGGACACCATATATTTT. Together with reference TRBV19 and TRBJ1-3, the CDR3 gives the full variable domain: DGGITQSPKYLFRKEGQNVTLSCEQNLNHDAMYWYRQDPGQGLRLIYYSQIVNDFQKGDIAEGYSVSREKKESFPLTVTSAQKNPTAFYLCASSIRSGQGDTIYFGEGSWLTVV.

The J gene is TRBJ2-1, the V gene TRBV27; TRBD2 matches at 9 bases. This CDR3 is 12 amino acids long. V was clipped by 5 bases and J by 16 bases; unmatched bases: 9. CDR1 is MNHEY and CDR2 is SMNVEV in the germline V gene (reference sequence). In nucleotides, the CDR3 is TGTGCCAGCAGTCCTAGCGGGGCGGGTCAATTCTTC. It encodes CASSPSGAGQFF.

The chain uses TRBV5-4 and TRBJ1-3; D not certain. CDR1 SGHNT and CDR2 YYREEE come from the germline V gene (reference sequence). The CDR3 is 15 residues long. The germline V and J ends were trimmed by 4 bases and 0 bases, with 11 bases remaining between them. The CDR3 DNA sequence: TGTGCCAGCAGCCCTGACGAAAGCTCTGGAAACACCATATATTTT. It codes for CASSPDESSGNTIYF.

The chain uses TRBV7-9 and TRBJ2-5; 15 bases map to TRBD2. Germline V gene sequence: CDR1 SEHNR, CDR2 FQNEAQ (reference sequence). This CDR3 contains 19 residues. V lost 2 bases and J lost 9; bases outside the gene matches: 16. The CDR3 here is CASSLHRGGLAGGPGAQYF. The DNA of the CDR3 is TGTGCCAGCAGCTTACACCGAGGGGGACTAGCGGGGGGCCCTGGGGCCCAGTACTTC.

The rearrangement joins TRBV7-9 to TRBJ1-1; no firm D call. The ends were cut back, 0 bases at V and 4 bases at J, with 9 bases in the middle. Germline V gives CDR1 SEHNR, CDR2 FQNEAQ (reference sequence). This CDR3 contains 14 residues. Here the CDR3 DNA reads TGTGCCAGCAGCTTAGCTGGTGTCTCCACTGAAGCTTTCTTT. Its protein product is CASSLAGVSTEAFF. Complete variable domain (other parts from reference TRBV7-9 and TRBJ1-1): DTGVSQNPRHKITKRGQNVTFRCDPISEHNRLYWYRQTLGQGPEFLTYFQNEAQLEKSRLLSDRFSAERPKGSFSTLEIQRTEQGDSAMYLCASSLAGVSTEAFFGQGTRLTVV.

The chain carries TRBV7-9 and TRBJ2-5; no firm D call. V shed 4 bases and J shed 7 bases, with 19 bases lying between them. Germline assignment: CDR1 SEHNR and CDR2 FQNEAQ (reference sequence). The CDR3 is made up of 15 amino acids. The CDR3 sequence is CASSSSMKGWGTQYF. The CDR3, as DNA: TGTGCCAGCAGCTCCTCCATGAAGGGTTGGGGGACCCAGTACTTC. Filled out from reference TRBV7-9 and TRBJ2-5, the complete variable domain reads DTGVSQNPRHKITKRGQNVTFRCDPISEHNRLYWYRQTLGQGPEFLTYFQNEAQLEKSRLLSDRFSAERPKGSFSTLEIQRTEQGDSAMYLCASSSSMKGWGTQYFGPGTRLLVL.

The chain couples TRBV5-8 to TRBJ2-1; D is tentatively TRBD1 or TRBD2 (6 bases each). In germline, CDR1 is SGHTS, CDR2 YDEGEE. CDR3 size: 12 residues. V shed 5 bases and J shed 9 bases, with 12 bases lying between them. CDR3 in amino acids: CASRGGWGEQFF. CDR3 DNA: TGTGCCAGCAGGGGGGGCTGGGGTGAGCAGTTCTTC.

V gene TRBV29-1 combines with J gene TRBJ1-1; no clear D gene. Trimming pared 2 bases from V and 6 bases from J, leaving 7 bases between. From germline, CDR1 is SQVTM and CDR2 ANQGSEA. This CDR3 is built from 11 residues. The CDR3 region is CSVERSPEAFF. The DNA for the CDR3 is TGCAGCGTTGAAAGGAGTCCTGAAGCTTTCTTT.

The chain combines TRBV19 with TRBJ1-6; D is unresolved. The CDR3 is 14 amino acids. Trimming pared 8 bases from V and 7 bases from J, leaving 15 bases between. Germline values: CDR1 LNHDA, CDR2 SQIVND (reference sequence). Here the CDR3 reads CASSLGGRNSPLHF. For the CDR3, the DNA is TGTGCCAGTTCCCTCGGAGGGAGGAATTCACCCCTCCACTTT.

The rearrangement uses TRBV6-5 and TRBJ2-1, with no clear D. Germline CDR1 MNHEY, CDR2 SVGAGI. V gave up 0 bases and J gave up 6 bases, with 6 bases separating them. This CDR3 spans 13 amino acids. Written as DNA, the CDR3 is TGTGCCAGCAGTTACTCCCAGACCAATGAGCAGTTCTTC. Translation gives CASSYSQTNEQFF.

This sequence joins TRBV9 and TRBJ1-5, with D tentatively TRBD1 (5 bases). V was trimmed by 3 bases and J by 3 bases, leaving 13 bases between them. CDR1 is SGDLS, CDR2 YYNGEE, per germline. The CDR3 has 15 residues. This CDR3 reads CASSALDSPNQPQHF. CDR3 DNA sequence: TGTGCCAGCAGCGCCCTAGACAGCCCCAATCAGCCCCAGCATTTT.

The chain links TRBV7-2 to TRBJ1-6; 7 positions match TRBD1. Trimming removed 5 bases from V and 10 bases from J; junction bases left unmatched: 11. Germline CDR1 SGHTA, CDR2 FQGNSA. CDR3 length: 15 residues. CDR3 sequence (DNA): TGTGCCAGCAGCCTCCAGGGGGGCCAGGCCTCACCCCTCCACTTT. Protein product: CASSLQGGQASPLHF.

J is TRBJ1-1 and V is TRBV7-9; D is ambiguous. Germline CDR1 SEHNR, CDR2 FQNEAQ (reference sequence). Trimming removed 7 bases from V and 4 bases from J, with 10 bases in between. The CDR3 sequence is 12 residues long. The CDR3, as DNA: TGTGCCAGCATATTGGGAGGCACTGAAGCTTTCTTT. Translating it yields CASILGGTEAFF.

V is TRBV7-2 and J is TRBJ1-2; TRBD1 might be the D (5 bases). Germline CDR1 SGHTA, CDR2 FQGNSA. Trimming shortened V by 4 bases and J by 4 bases, and 16 bases separated the two germline ends. This CDR3 region has 15 residues. The CDR3 region has the DNA TGTGCCAGCAGCTCTCCCTGGGGACTGGTCTATGGCTACACCTTC. Encoded protein: CASSSPWGLVYGYTF.

The chain employs TRBV11-3 and TRBJ2-1; 8 bases match TRBD2. The CDR3 loop spans 15 amino acids. Trimming cost V 5 bases and J 5 bases; bases outside gene matches: 8. Germline V CDR1 and CDR2: SGHNT, YENEEA. CDR3 residues: CASSRGGRSDNEQFF. The DNA for the CDR3 is TGTGCCAGCAGCCGCGGGGGGCGATCCGACAATGAGCAGTTCTTC.

Notes on this clone: Other DNA variants within this sample encode the same CDR3. This chain uses TRBV20-1 with TRBJ1-2, with D unclear. The CDR3 spans 11 residues. Germline V gives CDR1 DFQATT, CDR2 SNEGSKA (reference sequence). V lost 1 base to trimming and J lost 4 bases, with 4 bases between them. The CDR3 nucleotides are TGCAGTGCTAGAGGAGGCTATGGCTACACCTTC. Translation: CSARGGYGYTF.

The table lists this clone with a count of one. V and J are TRBV5-6 and TRBJ2-7; possibly TRBD1 for D (8 bases). With 5 bases removed from V and 3 bases from J, the gap between germline ends came to 18 bases. Per the germline V gene, CDR1 is SGHDT and CDR2 is YYEEEE. The CDR3 is made up of 15 amino acids. The CDR3 DNA reads TGTGCCAGCAGAAAGAGCGGGACAGGTGGCTACGAGCAGTACTTC. It specifies CASRKSGTGGYEQYF.

The chain uses TRBV5-4 and TRBJ2-7; 10 nucleotides align to TRBD1. The CDR3 spans 15 residues. V shed 4 bases, J shed 4 bases, and the junction held 8 bases outside the gene matches. Germline values: CDR1 SGHNT, CDR2 YYREEE (reference sequence). Here the CDR3 reads CASSDGGTGDYEQYF. DNA for the CDR3: TGTGCCAGCAGCGACGGAGGGACAGGGGATTACGAGCAGTACTTC.

The rearrangement joins TRBV6-1 to TRBJ1-1; D remains unclear. CDR3 length: 14 amino acids. The germline V and J ends were trimmed by 1 base and 0 bases, with 6 bases remaining between them. Per the germline V gene, CDR1 is MNHNS and CDR2 is SASEGT. The CDR3 protein is CASSEGALNTEAFF. Here the CDR3 DNA reads TGTGCCAGCAGTGAAGGGGCCCTGAACACTGAAGCTTTCTTT.

This chain connects TRBV5-1 to TRBJ2-7; D possibly uses TRBD1 or TRBD2 (5 bases each). This CDR3 has 13 residues. Per the germline V gene, CDR1 is SGHRS and CDR2 is YFSETQ. The ends were cut back, 10 bases at V and 5 bases at J, with 19 bases in the middle. The CDR3 DNA sequence: TGCGCCGACTTCCCCCCGGGGCCCCACGAGCAGTACTTC. Translating it yields CADFPPGPHEQYF. The whole variable domain, remainder taken from reference TRBV5-1 and TRBJ2-7, is KAGVTQTPRYLIKTRGQQVTLSCSPISGHRSVSWYQQTPGQGLQFLFEYFSETQRNKGNFPGRFSGRQFSNSRSEMNVSTLELGDSALYLCADFPPGPHEQYFGPGTRLTVT.

This clone was seen only once. The V call is TRBV6-5, the J call TRBJ2-3; D ambiguous. Looked up from germline, CDR1 is MNHEY and CDR2 is SVGAGI. V gave up 6 bases and J gave up 0 bases, with 13 bases separating them. The CDR3 contains 15 residues. The CDR3 nucleotides are TGTGCCAGCAGCTTCAGCAGGCGTAGCACAGATACGCAGTATTTT. Amino acid sequence: CASSFSRRSTDTQYF.